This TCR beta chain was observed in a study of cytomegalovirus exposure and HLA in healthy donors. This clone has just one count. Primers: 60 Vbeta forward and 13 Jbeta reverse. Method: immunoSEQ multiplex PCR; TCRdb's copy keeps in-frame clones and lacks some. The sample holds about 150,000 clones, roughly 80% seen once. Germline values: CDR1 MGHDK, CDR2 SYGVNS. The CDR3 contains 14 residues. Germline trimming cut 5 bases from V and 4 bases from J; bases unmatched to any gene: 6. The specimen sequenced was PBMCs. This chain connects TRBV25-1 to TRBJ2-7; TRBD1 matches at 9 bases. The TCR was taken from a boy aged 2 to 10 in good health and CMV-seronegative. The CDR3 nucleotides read TGTGCCAGCAGTACTCAGGACAGGGGTTACGAGCAGTACTTC. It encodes CASSTQDRGYEQYF.